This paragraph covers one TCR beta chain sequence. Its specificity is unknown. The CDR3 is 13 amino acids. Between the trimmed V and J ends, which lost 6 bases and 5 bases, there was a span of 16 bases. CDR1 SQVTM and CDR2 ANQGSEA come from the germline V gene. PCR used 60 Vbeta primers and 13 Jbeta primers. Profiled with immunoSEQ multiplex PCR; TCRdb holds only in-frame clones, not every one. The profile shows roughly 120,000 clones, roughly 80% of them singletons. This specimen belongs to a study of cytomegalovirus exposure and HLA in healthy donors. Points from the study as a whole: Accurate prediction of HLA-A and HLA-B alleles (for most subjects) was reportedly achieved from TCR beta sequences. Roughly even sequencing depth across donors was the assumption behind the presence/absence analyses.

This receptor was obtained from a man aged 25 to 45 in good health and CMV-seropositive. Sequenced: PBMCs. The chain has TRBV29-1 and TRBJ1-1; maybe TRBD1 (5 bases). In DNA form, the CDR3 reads TGCAGCGTGCGGACACGTAGAGTAACTGAAGCTTTCTTT. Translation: CSVRTRRVTEAFF. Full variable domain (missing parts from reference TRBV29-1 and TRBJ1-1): SAVISQKPSRDICQRGTSLTIQCQVDSQVTMMFWYRQQPGQSLTLIATANQGSEATYESGFVIDKFPISRPNLTFSTLTVSNMSPEDSSIYLCSVRTRRVTEAFFGQGTRLTVV.